Sequencing of this T cell receptor (beta chain) was carried out in a study of identical twins. Via MiXCR, TCRdb re-called the 5' RACE reads, giving one row per CDR3 protein. The data hold about 890,000 distinct CDR3 sequences, with over 9% observed a single time. Study results and limitations: Within monozygotic twins, out-of-frame TCR alpha sharing was underestimated by the models. The more abundant beta clonotypes in cord blood had fewer insertions, and memory repertoires did not show this.

This clonotype was detected ten times or more. Its antigen is as yet unknown. These data also featured in a second study, about yellow fever vaccine responses in identical twins. That study reports: Twins' vaccine T cell response reportedly seemed partly convergent, partly personalized.

This receptor was obtained from a woman under 30 in good health. Sample: PBMCs.

CDR3 nucleotide sequence: TGTGCCAGCAGTTTATCCCCCCGAAACAATGAGCAGTTCTTC. Encoded protein: CASSLSPRNNEQFF. The chain uses TRBV12-3 or TRBV12-4 and TRBJ2-1, with D hard to call. V gave up 2 bases and J gave up 5 bases, with 10 bases separating them. This CDR3 has 14 residues.